One and the same sample provided the 2 T cell receptor beta chains below, sequenced in a study of OX40 agonist ivuxolimab in advanced cancers. Clones were read by immunoSEQ multiplex PCR, and TCRdb kept only the in-frame ones, dropping some. The table has around 70,000 clones, roughly 82% seen once. The source was CD4+ or CD8+ T cells sorted from blood, collected in a trial of the OX40 agonist ivuxolimab. These receptor sequences come from an adult with an advanced solid tumor such as melanoma, head and neck, liver or kidney cancer.

This chain links TRBV2 with TRBJ1-5; perhaps TRBD1 as D (5 bases). Germline V gives CDR1 SNHLY, CDR2 FYNNEI. With 7 bases removed from V and 6 bases from J, the gap between germline ends came to 19 bases. This CDR3 is built from 15 residues. Here the CDR3 DNA reads TGTGCCAGCACTTTGACAGTTAAAGGAAGTCAGCCCCAGCATTTT. Its protein product is CASTLTVKGSQPQHF. Full variable domain (outside the CDR3, taken from reference TRBV2 and TRBJ1-5): EPEVTQTPSHQVTQMGQEVILRCVPISNHLYFYWYRQILGQKVEFLVSFYNNEISEKSEIFDDQFSVERPDGSNFTLKIRSTKLEDSAMYFCASTLTVKGSQPQHFGDGTRLSIL.

V gene TRBV4-1 combines with J gene TRBJ1-1; D remains ambiguous. The germline V gene encodes CDR1 MGHRA and CDR2 YSYEKL. V lost 3 bases and J lost 3, with 11 bases in between. The CDR3 totals 14 residues. The CDR3 region has the DNA TGCGCCAGCAGCCAGCCCTCAGAATACACTGAAGCTTTCTTT. Its translation: CASSQPSEYTEAFF.